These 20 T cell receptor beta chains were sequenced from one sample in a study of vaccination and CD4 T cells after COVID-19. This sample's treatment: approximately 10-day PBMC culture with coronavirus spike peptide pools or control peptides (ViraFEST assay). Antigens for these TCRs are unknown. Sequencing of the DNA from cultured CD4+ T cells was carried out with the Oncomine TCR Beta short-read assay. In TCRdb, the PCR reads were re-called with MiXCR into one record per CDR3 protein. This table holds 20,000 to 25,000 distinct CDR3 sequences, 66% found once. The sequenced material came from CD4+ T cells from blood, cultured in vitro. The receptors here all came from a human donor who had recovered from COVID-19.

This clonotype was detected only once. The DNA of the CDR3 is TGTGCCATCAGTCCCCGATACAGGGATACCTACGAGCAGTACTTC. Protein: CAISPRYRDTYEQYF. The chain links TRBV10-3 to TRBJ2-7; tentative D call: TRBD1 (6 bases). Trimming shortened V by 5 bases and J by 2 bases, and 16 bases separated the two germline ends. This CDR3 is 15 amino acids long. Germline V gene sequence: CDR1 ENHRY, CDR2 SYGVKD.

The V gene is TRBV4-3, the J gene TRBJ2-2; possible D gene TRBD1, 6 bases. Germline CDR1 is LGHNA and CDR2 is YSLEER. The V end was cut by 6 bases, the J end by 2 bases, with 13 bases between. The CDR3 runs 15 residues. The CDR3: CASRPTGINTGELFF. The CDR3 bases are TGCGCCAGCAGACCCACAGGGATCAACACCGGGGAGCTGTTTTTT.

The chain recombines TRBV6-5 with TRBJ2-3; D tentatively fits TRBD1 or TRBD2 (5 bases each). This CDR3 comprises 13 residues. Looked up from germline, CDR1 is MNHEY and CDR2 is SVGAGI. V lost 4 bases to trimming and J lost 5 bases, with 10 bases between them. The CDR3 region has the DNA TGTGCCAGCAGTTCATCGGGGCTAGATACGCAGTATTTT. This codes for CASSSSGLDTQYF.

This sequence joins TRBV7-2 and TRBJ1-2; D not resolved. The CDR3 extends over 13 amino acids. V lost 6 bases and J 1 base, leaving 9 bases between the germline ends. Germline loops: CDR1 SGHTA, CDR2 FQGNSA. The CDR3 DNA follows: TGTGCCAGCAGTCGGGGATTTAACTATGGCTACACCTTC. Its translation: CASSRGFNYGYTF.

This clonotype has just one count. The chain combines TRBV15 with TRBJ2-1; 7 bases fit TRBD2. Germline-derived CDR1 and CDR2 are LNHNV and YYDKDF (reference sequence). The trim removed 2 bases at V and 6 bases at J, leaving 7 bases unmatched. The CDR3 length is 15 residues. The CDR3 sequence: CATSRTSEFGNEQFF. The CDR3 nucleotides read TGTGCCACCAGCAGAACTAGCGAGTTTGGCAATGAGCAGTTCTTC. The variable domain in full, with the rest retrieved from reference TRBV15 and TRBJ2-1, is DAMVIQNPRYQVTQFGKPVTLSCSQTLNHNVMYWYQQKSSQAPKLLFHYYDKDFNNEADTPDNFQSRRPNTSFCFLDIRSPGLGDTAMYLCATSRTSEFGNEQFFGPGTRLTVL.

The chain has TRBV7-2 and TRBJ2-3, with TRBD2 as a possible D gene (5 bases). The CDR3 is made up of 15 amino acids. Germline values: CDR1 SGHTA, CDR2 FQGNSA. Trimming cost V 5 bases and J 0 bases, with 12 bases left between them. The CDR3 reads CASSPSGLSTDTQYF. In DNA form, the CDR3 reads TGTGCCAGCAGCCCCTCTGGACTTAGCACAGATACGCAGTATTTT.

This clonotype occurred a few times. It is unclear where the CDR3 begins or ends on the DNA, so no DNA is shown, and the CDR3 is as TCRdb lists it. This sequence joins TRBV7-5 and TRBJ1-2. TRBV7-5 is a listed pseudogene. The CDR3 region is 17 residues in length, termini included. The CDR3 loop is CISVPEAYSSYLYGYTF.

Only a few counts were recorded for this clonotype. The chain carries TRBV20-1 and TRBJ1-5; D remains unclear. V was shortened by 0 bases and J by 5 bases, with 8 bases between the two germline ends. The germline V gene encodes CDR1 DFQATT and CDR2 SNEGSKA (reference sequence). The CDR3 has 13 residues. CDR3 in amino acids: CSARDREHQPQHF. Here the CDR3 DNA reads TGCAGTGCTAGAGATCGGGAGCATCAGCCCCAGCATTTT.

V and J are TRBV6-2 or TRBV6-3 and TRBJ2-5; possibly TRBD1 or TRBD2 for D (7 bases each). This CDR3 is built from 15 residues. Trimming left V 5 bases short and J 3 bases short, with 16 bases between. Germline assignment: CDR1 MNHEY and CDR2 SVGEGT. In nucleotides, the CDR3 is TGTGCCAGCAGTCCAGGGGGGGCCGGGGAAGAGACCCAGTACTTC. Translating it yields CASSPGGAGEETQYF.

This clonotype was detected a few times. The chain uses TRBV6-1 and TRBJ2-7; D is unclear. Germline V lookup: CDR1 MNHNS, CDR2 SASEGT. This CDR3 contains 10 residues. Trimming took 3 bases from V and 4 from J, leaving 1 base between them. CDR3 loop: CASSEYEQYF. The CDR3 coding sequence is TGTGCCAGCAGTGAGTACGAGCAGTACTTC.

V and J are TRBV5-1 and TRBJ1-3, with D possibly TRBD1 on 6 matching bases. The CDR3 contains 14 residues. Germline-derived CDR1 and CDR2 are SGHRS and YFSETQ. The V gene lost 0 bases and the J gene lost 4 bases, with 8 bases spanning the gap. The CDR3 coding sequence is TGCGCCAGCAGCTTGGTTGGGACAGGAAACACCATATATTTT. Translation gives CASSLVGTGNTIYF.

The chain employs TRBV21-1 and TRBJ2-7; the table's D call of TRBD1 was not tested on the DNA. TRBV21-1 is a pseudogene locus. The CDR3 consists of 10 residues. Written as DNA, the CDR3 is TGTGCCACCGGCGAAGGGGGTCTATACTTC. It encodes CATGEGGLYF.

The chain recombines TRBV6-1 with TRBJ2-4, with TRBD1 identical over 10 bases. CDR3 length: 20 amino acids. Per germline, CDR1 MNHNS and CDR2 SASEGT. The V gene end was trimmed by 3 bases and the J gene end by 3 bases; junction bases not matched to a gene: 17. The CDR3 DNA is TGTGCCAGCAGTGACCCCGGGACAGGGGATACGTGGGATTACAAAAACATTCAGTACTTC. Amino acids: CASSDPGTGDTWDYKNIQYF.

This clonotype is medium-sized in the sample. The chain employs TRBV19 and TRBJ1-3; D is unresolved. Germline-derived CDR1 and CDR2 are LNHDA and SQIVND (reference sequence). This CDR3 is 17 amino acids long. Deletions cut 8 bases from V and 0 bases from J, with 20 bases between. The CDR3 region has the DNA TGTGCCAGTCGATCACTCAGCGGGTCGAGCTCTGGAAACACCATATATTTT. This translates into CASRSLSGSSSGNTIYF.

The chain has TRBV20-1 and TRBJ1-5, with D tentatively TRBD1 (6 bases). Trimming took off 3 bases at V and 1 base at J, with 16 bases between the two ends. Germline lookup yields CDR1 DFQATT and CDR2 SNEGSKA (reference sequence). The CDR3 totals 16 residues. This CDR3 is CSARGITGLSNQPQHF. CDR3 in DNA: TGCAGTGCTAGGGGGATTACAGGGTTGAGCAATCAGCCCCAGCATTTT.

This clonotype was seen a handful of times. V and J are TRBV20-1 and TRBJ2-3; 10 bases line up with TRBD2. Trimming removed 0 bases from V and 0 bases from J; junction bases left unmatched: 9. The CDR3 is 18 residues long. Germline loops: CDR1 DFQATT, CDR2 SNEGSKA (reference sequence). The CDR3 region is CSARDWGLAGGSTDTQYF. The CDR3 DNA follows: TGCAGTGCTAGAGATTGGGGATTAGCGGGAGGAAGCACAGATACGCAGTATTTT.

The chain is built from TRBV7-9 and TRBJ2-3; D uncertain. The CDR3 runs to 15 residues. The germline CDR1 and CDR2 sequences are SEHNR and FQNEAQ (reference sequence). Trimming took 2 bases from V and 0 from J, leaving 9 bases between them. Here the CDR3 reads CASSLTAQSTDTQYF. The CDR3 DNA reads TGTGCCAGCAGCTTAACGGCGCAGAGCACAGATACGCAGTATTTT. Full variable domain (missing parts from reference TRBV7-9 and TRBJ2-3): DTGVSQNPRHKITKRGQNVTFRCDPISEHNRLYWYRQTLGQGPEFLTYFQNEAQLEKSRLLSDRFSAERPKGSFSTLEIQRTEQGDSAMYLCASSLTAQSTDTQYFGPGTRLTVL.

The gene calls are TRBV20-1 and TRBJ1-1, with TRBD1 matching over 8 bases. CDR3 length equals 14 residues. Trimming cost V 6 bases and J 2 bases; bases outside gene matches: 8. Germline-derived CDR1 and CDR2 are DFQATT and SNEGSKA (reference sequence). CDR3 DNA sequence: TGCAGTGCCGGGACAGGCCCCGTTAACACTGAAGCTTTCTTT. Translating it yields CSAGTGPVNTEAFF.

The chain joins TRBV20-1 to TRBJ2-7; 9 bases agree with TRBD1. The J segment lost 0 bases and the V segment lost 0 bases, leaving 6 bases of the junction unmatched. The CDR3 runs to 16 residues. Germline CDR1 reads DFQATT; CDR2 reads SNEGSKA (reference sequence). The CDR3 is CSARDRQGVFSYEQYF. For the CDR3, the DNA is TGCAGTGCTAGAGATCGACAGGGGGTTTTCTCCTACGAGCAGTACTTC.

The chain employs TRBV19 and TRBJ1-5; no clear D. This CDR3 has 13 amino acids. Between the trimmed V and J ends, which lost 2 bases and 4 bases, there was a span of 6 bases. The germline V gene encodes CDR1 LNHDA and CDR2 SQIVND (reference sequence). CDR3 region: CASSIIGNQPQHF. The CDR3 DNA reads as TGTGCCAGTAGTATAATAGGGAATCAGCCCCAGCATTTT.